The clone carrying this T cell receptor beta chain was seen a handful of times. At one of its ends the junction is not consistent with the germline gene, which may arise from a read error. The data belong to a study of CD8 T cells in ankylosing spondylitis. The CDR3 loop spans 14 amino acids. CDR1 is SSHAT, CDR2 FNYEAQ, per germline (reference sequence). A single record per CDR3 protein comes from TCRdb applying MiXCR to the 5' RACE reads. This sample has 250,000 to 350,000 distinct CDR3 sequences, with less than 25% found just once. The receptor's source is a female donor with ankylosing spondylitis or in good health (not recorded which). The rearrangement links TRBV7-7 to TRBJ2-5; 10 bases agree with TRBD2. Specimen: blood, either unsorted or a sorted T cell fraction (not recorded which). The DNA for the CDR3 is TGTGCTAGCAGCTTAGGTAGCGGGAGGTCGACCCAGTACTTC. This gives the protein CASSLGSGRSTQYF.